The 32 T cell receptor beta chains listed next were all sequenced from one sample in a study of T cells after yellow fever vaccination. A single record per CDR3 protein comes from TCRdb applying MiXCR to the 5' RACE reads. Of some 300,000 distinct CDR3 sequences in the sample, around 8.6% were seen once. The sequenced sample was CD4+ T cells sorted from PBMCs, obtained 5 days after the yellow fever booster vaccination. The receptor source for this set is a man aged 18-30 years who received the YFV17D yellow fever vaccine.

The chain combines TRBV19 with TRBJ2-3; D might be TRBD1 or TRBD2, each matching 6 bases. The CDR3 spans 13 residues. Germline CDR1 and CDR2: LNHDA and SQIVND (reference sequence). Trimming stripped 5 bases from V and 2 bases from J, with 8 bases between. CDR3 residues: CASSSGATDTQYF. The CDR3 nucleotides read TGTGCCAGTAGTTCGGGGGCCACAGATACGCAGTATTTT.

The chain couples TRBV20-1 to TRBJ1-2, with unresolved D. CDR3 length: 13 residues. The germline CDR1 and CDR2 sequences are DFQATT and SNEGSKA (reference sequence). Deletions cut 5 bases from V and 8 bases from J, with 18 bases between. Here the CDR3 reads CSAAPGPPNGYTF. The CDR3 coding sequence is TGCAGTGCTGCCCCAGGCCCCCCTAACGGCTACACCTTC.

This clonotype was picked up a small number of times. V usage is TRBV10-3 and J usage is TRBJ1-3; D is unresolved. The CDR3 is made up of 12 amino acids. The germline V gene has CDR1 ENHRY and CDR2 SYGVKD. Trimming took 8 bases from V and 1 from J, leaving 6 bases between them. Here the CDR3 reads CAIWLSGNTIYF. The CDR3 nucleotides are TGTGCCATCTGGCTGTCTGGAAACACCATATATTTT.

This clonotype has more than one count but fewer than ten. This chain connects TRBV20-1 to TRBJ1-5; perhaps TRBD1 as D (5 bases). Germline V CDR1 and CDR2: DFQATT, SNEGSKA (reference sequence). The CDR3 sequence is 15 residues long. V was shortened by 5 bases and J by 8 bases, with 22 bases between the two germline ends. DNA for the CDR3: TGCAGTGCTTTAACCCCTGGGACGGGGGGTGAGCCCCAGCATTTT. Translated: CSALTPGTGGEPQHF.

V is TRBV27 and J is TRBJ1-5; TRBD1 might be the D (5 bases). This CDR3 comprises 14 residues. V lost 0 bases to trimming and J lost 9 bases, with 12 bases between them. The germline CDR1 and CDR2 sequences are MNHEY and SMNVEV (reference sequence). DNA of the CDR3: TGTGCCAGCAGTTTATCGACGGAGGGGAGGCCCCAGCATTTT. Its protein product is CASSLSTEGRPQHF.

The chain combines TRBV7-2 with TRBJ1-1, with 7 bases that match TRBD1. Germline CDR1 is SGHTA and CDR2 is FQGNSA. The CDR3 spans 13 residues. V shed 5 bases, J shed 8 bases, and the junction held 8 bases outside the gene matches. The CDR3 nucleotides are TGTGCCAGCAGCCAGCAGGGGGTGGGGGAAGCTTTCTTT. Its translation is CASSQQGVGEAFF. Variable domain in full (rest from reference TRBV7-2 and TRBJ1-1): GAGVSQSPSNKVTEKGKDVELRCDPISGHTALYWYRQSLGQGLEFLIYFQGNSAPDKSGLPSDRFSAERTGGSVSTLTIQRTQQEDSAVYLCASSQQGVGEAFFGQGTRLTVV.

This chain joins TRBV19 and TRBJ2-7; D remains unclear. CDR1 is LNHDA and CDR2 is SQIVND in the germline V gene (reference sequence). The CDR3 is made up of 9 amino acids. V lost 6 bases and J lost 6, with 3 bases in between. DNA for the CDR3: TGTGCCAGTAGGGGCGAGCAGTACTTC. Its translation: CASRGEQYF.

This clonotype has just a few counts. The chain is built from TRBV29-1 and TRBJ2-7; 7 positions agree with TRBD1. V trimming: 1 base; J trimming: 0 bases; junction bases outside the gene matches: 12. The CDR3 runs 17 residues. Looked up from germline, CDR1 is SQVTM and CDR2 is ANQGSEA. CDR3 DNA sequence: TGCAGCGTTGAAGCGGAGCACCCGGGACAGAGCTCCTACGAGCAGTACGTC. It is translated as CSVEAEHPGQSSYEQYV.

Here the CDR3 DNA reads TGCAGTGCGAGATTTCAGAACTATGGCTACACCTTC. Encoded protein: CSARFQNYGYTF. This rearrangement joins TRBV20-1 to TRBJ1-2, with no clear D. The germline V gene encodes CDR1 DFQATT and CDR2 SNEGSKA (reference sequence). V shed 6 bases and J shed 2 bases, with 10 bases lying between them. The CDR3 covers 12 residues.

This chain links TRBV5-1 with TRBJ1-5; D is unclear. The CDR3 has 13 residues. V lost 1 base and J lost 2, with 4 bases in between. The germline gives CDR1 SGHRS, CDR2 YFSETQ. The CDR3 region is CASSLLGNQPQHF. In DNA, the CDR3 is TGCGCCAGCAGCTTGTTAGGCAATCAGCCCCAGCATTTT.

The rearrangement links TRBV7-9 to TRBJ2-3; TRBD2 matches 9 bases. Germline V gives CDR1 SEHNR, CDR2 FQNEAQ (reference sequence). J gave up 0 bases and V 3 bases, and 10 bases lay outside the gene matches. The CDR3 totals 18 residues. CDR3 residues: CASSFSMASGVSTDTQYF. DNA of the CDR3: TGTGCCAGCAGCTTTAGCATGGCTAGCGGGGTTAGCACAGATACGCAGTATTTT.

This rearrangement joins TRBV18 to TRBJ2-7, with D unresolved. Trimming cost V 0 bases and J 6 bases, with 9 bases left between them. The CDR3 contains 13 residues. CDR1 KGHSH and CDR2 LQKENI come from the germline V gene. CDR3 region: CASSPPPPGEQYV. CDR3 in DNA: TGTGCCAGCTCACCACCACCGCCTGGCGAGCAGTACGTC.

This clonotype was found many times. CDR3 DNA sequence: TGTGCCAGCAGCGCAGACAGGGTGGGTCAGCCCCAGCATTTT. This translates into CASSADRVGQPQHF. The rearrangement uses TRBV6-1 and TRBJ1-5, with 7 nucleotides matching TRBD1. Germline V CDR1 and CDR2: MNHNS, SASEGT. With V trimmed by 6 bases and J by 6 bases, 8 bases remained unmatched. This CDR3 has 14 residues.

This clonotype was counted a few times. This chain connects TRBV4-3 to TRBJ2-3; D call uncertain. V lost 4 bases and J 1 base, leaving 12 bases between the germline ends. The CDR3 extends over 15 amino acids. CDR1 and CDR2 (germline): LGHNA, YSLEER. The CDR3 sequence is CASSPGLHGTDTQYF. The CDR3 nucleotides are TGCGCCAGCAGCCCCGGCCTACATGGCACAGATACGCAGTATTTT.

CDR3 sequence: CATSPRGEGGIEKLFF. The CDR3 DNA reads as TGTGCCACCAGCCCCCGGGGCGAAGGGGGTATTGAAAAACTGTTTTTT. This chain joins TRBV15 and TRBJ1-4; a weak D match, TRBD1 (6 bases). This CDR3 has 16 residues. Germline V lookup: CDR1 LNHNV, CDR2 YYDKDF (reference sequence). V was shortened by 5 bases and J by 7 bases, with 20 bases between the two germline ends. Complete variable domain (other parts from reference TRBV15 and TRBJ1-4): DAMVIQNPRYQVTQFGKPVTLSCSQTLNHNVMYWYQQKSSQAPKLLFHYYDKDFNNEADTPDNFQSRRPNTSFCFLDIRSPGLGDTAMYLCATSPRGEGGIEKLFFGSGTQLSVL.

The chain has TRBV28 and TRBJ1-1; the D gene is possibly TRBD1 (5 bases). CDR1 is MDHEN, CDR2 SYDVKM, per germline. The CDR3 totals 13 residues. With 8 bases removed from V and 0 bases from J, the gap between germline ends came to 10 bases. Here the CDR3 reads CASGADMNTEAFF. The CDR3, as DNA: TGTGCCAGCGGGGCAGACATGAACACTGAAGCTTTCTTT.

V is TRBV7-9 and J is TRBJ2-1, with D perhaps assigned TRBD1 or TRBD2 (5 bases each). The ends were cut back, 5 bases at V and 12 bases at J, with 20 bases in the middle. This CDR3 has 14 amino acids. Germline CDR1 and CDR2: SEHNR and FQNEAQ (reference sequence). The CDR3: CASSPQTWLGTQFF. CDR3 in DNA: TGTGCCAGCAGCCCCCAGACCTGGCTCGGGACGCAGTTCTTC.

This chain links TRBV4-1 with TRBJ2-5, with D perhaps TRBD1 (6 bases). This CDR3 is built from 15 residues. Between the trimmed V and J ends, which lost 3 bases and 1 base, there was a span of 12 bases. Germline V gene data show CDR1 as MGHRA and CDR2 as YSYEKL. The DNA of the CDR3 is TGCGCCAGCAGCCATAACAGGGTATCCCAAGAGACCCAGTACTTC. As protein: CASSHNRVSQETQYF.

There are many counts of this clonotype. V gene TRBV5-1 combines with J gene TRBJ2-3, with 11 positions matching TRBD2. This CDR3 region has 15 residues. CDR1 SGHRS and CDR2 YFSETQ come from the germline V gene. V gave up 3 bases and J gave up 4 bases; unmatched junction bases: 4. The CDR3 here is CASSSTSGASDTQYF. The CDR3 DNA is TGCGCCAGCAGCTCGACTAGCGGGGCCTCAGATACGCAGTATTTT.

V is TRBV7-6 and J is TRBJ2-4; tentative D call: TRBD2 (6 bases). Germline CDR1 SGHVS, CDR2 FNYEAQ. The CDR3 runs to 14 residues. V dropped 5 bases and J dropped 10 bases, with 18 bases sitting between them. CDR3 in amino acids: CASSGNPGAGIQYF. The CDR3 DNA sequence: TGTGCCAGCAGCGGCAACCCGGGAGCTGGGATTCAGTACTTC.

V is TRBV7-2 and J is TRBJ2-7; D is perhaps TRBD1 (5 bases). Germline V CDR1 and CDR2: SGHTA, FQGNSA. V was pared by 2 bases and J by 4 bases, with 9 bases between. The CDR3 extends over 13 amino acids. The CDR3: CASSLQGGYEQYV. The CDR3 bases are TGTGCCAGCAGCTTACAGGGCGGATACGAGCAGTACGTC.

V and J are TRBV20-1 and TRBJ1-6; D unresolved. The CDR3 covers 15 residues. Germline lookup yields CDR1 DFQATT and CDR2 SNEGSKA (reference sequence). V dropped 6 bases and J dropped 10 bases, with 22 bases sitting between them. The CDR3 protein is CSAQSMGGRRSPLHF. In DNA, the CDR3 is TGCAGTGCCCAATCCATGGGCGGGAGGAGATCACCCCTCCACTTT.

The rearrangement joins TRBV19 to TRBJ2-2; 9 bases are a match to TRBD1. The CDR3 sequence is 15 residues long. Germline loops: CDR1 LNHDA, CDR2 SQIVND (reference sequence). Trimming cost V 3 bases and J 6 bases; bases outside gene matches: 5. CDR3 sequence reads: CASSIRGQGSGELFF. DNA of the CDR3: TGTGCCAGTAGTATCCGCGGACAGGGGTCCGGGGAGCTGTTTTTT.

The chain carries TRBV7-3 and TRBJ2-2; D is possibly TRBD1 or TRBD2 (5 bases each). CDR3 size: 13 residues. Trimming took 5 bases from V and 8 from J, leaving 12 bases between them. CDR1 is SGHTA, CDR2 FQGTGA, per germline. CDR3 sequence reads: CASSPEGYGELFF. The CDR3 nucleotides read TGTGCCAGCAGCCCCGAGGGGTATGGGGAGCTGTTTTTT.

This clonotype was seen a few times. The chain joins TRBV2 to TRBJ1-2; a weak D match, TRBD1 (6 bases). CDR1 and CDR2 from the germline V gene are SNHLY and FYNNEI. Trimming removed 3 bases at V and 6 bases at J, with 14 bases between. The CDR3 is made up of 14 amino acids. CDR3 sequence (DNA): TGTGCCAGCAGTGATAGTGTGGGGGCCAATGGCTACACCTTC. Translated, it gives CASSDSVGANGYTF.

In its sample, this clonotype was seen many times. The gene calls are TRBV30 and TRBJ2-7, with 8 bases fitting TRBD1. The CDR3 loop spans 14 amino acids. The V segment lost 5 bases and the J segment 2 bases; nucleotides outside the gene matches: 8. CDR1 is GTSNPN, CDR2 SVGIG, per germline (reference sequence). The CDR3 sequence is CAWEGQGRTYEQYF. The DNA of the CDR3 is TGTGCCTGGGAAGGACAGGGAAGGACCTACGAGCAGTACTTC.

Ten or more counts support this clonotype. The CDR3 nucleotides read TGCAGTGCTAGAGACAGTTCCTACGAGCAGTACTTC. Its protein is CSARDSSYEQYF. The J gene is TRBJ2-7, the V gene TRBV20-1, with D unresolved. V dropped 0 bases and J dropped 1 base, with 4 bases sitting between them. The germline V gene has CDR1 DFQATT and CDR2 SNEGSKA (reference sequence). This CDR3 is 12 amino acids long.

This clonotype has a count of ten or more. The genes are TRBV11-2 and TRBJ2-5; TRBD2 is a possible D gene (5 bases). V was cut by 5 bases and J by 2 bases, with 12 bases left in between. The CDR3 is 14 amino acids. Germline assignment: CDR1 SGHAT and CDR2 FQNNGV. The CDR3 coding sequence is TGTGCCAGCAGCGCCTTGGGAGCACAAGAGACCCAGTACTTC. Translating it yields CASSALGAQETQYF.

V gene TRBV7-3 combines with J gene TRBJ2-1; D ambiguous. This CDR3 region has 13 residues. Trimming shortened V by 5 bases and J by 5 bases, and 10 bases separated the two germline ends. Germline loops: CDR1 SGHTA, CDR2 FQGTGA. In DNA, the CDR3 is TGTGCCAGCAGCATGGGCGGCGACAATGAGCAGTTCTTC. Amino acid sequence: CASSMGGDNEQFF.

This clonotype appeared a few times. The chain couples TRBV21-1 to TRBJ2-3; TRBD2 is taken as the D call from the table, unchecked against the DNA. TRBV21-1 is classified as a pseudogene. This CDR3 has 14 amino acids. The CDR3 nucleotides read TGTGCCAGCAGCAAGAAGCGGCGCACAGATACGCAGTATTTT. It specifies CASSKKRRTDTQYF.

The chain joins TRBV4-1 to TRBJ1-6; 9 bases are shared with TRBD1. The CDR3 has 18 residues. Germline trimming cut 0 bases from V and 2 bases from J; bases unmatched to any gene: 5. Per the germline V gene, CDR1 is MGHRA and CDR2 is YSYEKL. The CDR3 region has the DNA TGCGCCAGCAGCCAAGAGGGACAGGGACCAGCCTATAATTCACCCCTCCACTTT. This codes for CASSQEGQGPAYNSPLHF.

This clonotype has more than one count but fewer than ten. The genes are TRBV20-1 and TRBJ2-2, with D possibly being TRBD2 (7 bases). The CDR3 spans 15 residues. The V gene's germline CDR1 is DFQATT and CDR2 SNEGSKA (reference sequence). Trimming removed 3 bases at V and 0 bases at J, with 11 bases between. The CDR3 spells CSARGGGPNTGELFF. The CDR3 nucleotides are TGCAGTGCTAGGGGCGGGGGCCCGAACACCGGGGAGCTGTTTTTT.